The clone carrying this TCR beta chain has at least ten counts. The antigen is not known. This sample is drawn from a study of T-cell reconstitution after alpha-beta-depleted transplantation in children. The study's findings and limits: Reportedly, only several hundred clones from non-depleted graft cells drove alpha-beta T-cell counts at about two months. The authors attributed T-cell counts and diversity one year after transplant mostly to newly produced T cells.

V gave up 3 bases and J gave up 4 bases; unmatched junction bases: 3. The CDR3 spans 13 residues. Germline values: CDR1 SQVTM, CDR2 ANQGSEA. Library preparation (for TCRbeta) was performed with unique molecular identifiers. One entry per CDR3 protein results from TCRdb running MiXCR on the PCR reads. This sample yields roughly 76,000 distinct CDR3 sequences, of which approximately 10% are seen a single time; roughly an eighth belongs to the top ten. The V and J genes are TRBV29-1 and TRBJ2-3; 8 bases are shared with TRBD2. The origin of this receptor is a boy aged 10-17 years with acute myeloid leukemia, due to receive a stem cell transplant. Sample: PBMCs, taken before TCRalphabeta/CD19-depleted stem cell transplant. The CDR3 reads CSVDTSGSDTQYF. As DNA, the CDR3 is TGCAGCGTTGATACTAGCGGATCAGATACGCAGTATTTT.